This entry lists 6 T cell receptor beta chains sequenced from one sample in a study of vaccination effects on CD4 cells after COVID-19. Within the ViraFEST assay, antigen-specific CD4+ T cells underwent expansion with viral peptide pools prior to sequencing. Researchers isolated CD4+ T cells once about eleven days of culture had elapsed. Absence of prior SARS-CoV-2 infection characterized the vaccine recipients, who showed negative nucleocapsid antibodies. Their recognized antigens are unknown. Assay used: immunoSEQ multiplex PCR; TCRdb lists only in-frame clones, some missing. The data hold roughly 27,000 clones, with 72% observed a single time. The sequencing used CD4+ T cells from PBMCs cultured with SARS-CoV-2 spike peptides, collected before COVID-19 vaccination. These TCRs come from a human donor who received a COVID-19 vaccine.

The J gene is TRBJ2-5, the V gene TRBV20-1; no clear D. CDR3 length: 12 residues. The V end lost 3 bases, the J end lost 5 bases, and 10 bases lay between the germline ends. The germline V gene encodes CDR1 DFQATT and CDR2 SNEGSKA (reference sequence). CDR3 bases: TGCAGTGCTAGTCCCCTGGTGGAGACCCAGTACTTC. Translating gives CSASPLVETQYF.

The chain links TRBV7-9 to TRBJ2-3, with D possibly matching TRBD1 (5 bases). V was trimmed by 8 bases and J by 2 bases, leaving 8 bases between them. Germline V gives CDR1 SEHNR, CDR2 FQNEAQ (reference sequence). CDR3 length: 12 amino acids. The CDR3 coding sequence is TGTGCCAGCTGCAGGGACACAGATACGCAGTATTTT. Its protein product is CASCRDTDTQYF.

V and J are TRBV29-1 and TRBJ2-2, with 11 bases that match TRBD2. The CDR3 runs to 13 residues. The junction had 2 bases not matched to a gene; V was cut back by 6 bases and J by 5 bases. Germline CDR1 is SQVTM and CDR2 is ANQGSEA. The CDR3 coding sequence is TGCAGCGTCTGGACTAGCGGGACCGGGGAGCTGTTTTTT. It specifies CSVWTSGTGELFF.

The chain recombines TRBV3-1 (or the pseudogene TRBV3-2) with TRBJ1-2; D not resolved. V was pared by 0 bases and J by 4 bases, with 9 bases between. The CDR3 is 14 amino acids. CDR1 is LGHDT and CDR2 is YNNKEL in the germline V gene (reference sequence). The CDR3, as DNA: TGTGCCAGCAGCCAAGAACCGGGTTCCTATGGCTACACCTTC. This translates into CASSQEPGSYGYTF.

The rearrangement links TRBV7-9 to TRBJ1-1, with D possibly being TRBD1 (5 bases). Trimming cost V 4 bases and J 10 bases, with 19 bases left between them. In germline, CDR1 is SEHNR, CDR2 FQNEAQ (reference sequence). CDR3 length equals 14 residues. The CDR3 here is CASSSGTGNFGAFF. CDR3 sequence (DNA): TGTGCCAGCAGCTCAGGGACGGGTAACTTCGGAGCTTTCTTT.

The J gene is TRBJ2-2, the V gene TRBV24-1, with 10 bases lining up with TRBD2. Unmatched junction bases numbered 2, after V lost 3 bases and J lost 5 bases. CDR1 and CDR2 (germline): KGHDR, SFDVKD. The CDR3 covers 15 residues. The CDR3 protein is CATSDGGLATGELFF. CDR3 coding DNA: TGTGCCACCAGTGATGGGGGACTAGCGACCGGGGAGCTGTTTTTT.